These 29 T cell receptor beta chains came from one sample sequenced in a study of T-cell memory formation after mild COVID-19. One entry per CDR3 protein, called by TCRdb with MiXCR from the 5' RACE reads. Of about 290,000 distinct CDR3 sequences detected, around 15% appear once; the ten largest clones hold around a fifth. Sequenced sample: PBMCs or a T cell subset sorted from them (not recorded which). The source is a man aged 18-30 years who had mild COVID-19 (a few samples of this study predate the infection). Cell type and time point are not known.

This clonotype was counted only a few times. J is TRBJ2-3 and V is TRBV20-1, with TRBD2 matching 11 bases. With V trimmed by 1 base and J by 3 bases, 9 bases remained unmatched. The CDR3 sequence is 17 residues long. Germline V CDR1 and CDR2: DFQATT, SNEGSKA (reference sequence). The CDR3: CSARGNSGGARTDTQYF. The CDR3 DNA sequence: TGCAGTGCTAGAGGGAATAGCGGGGGGGCCCGTACAGATACGCAGTATTTT.

This clonotype was counted only a few times. The rearrangement joins TRBV7-6 to TRBJ1-5; D is ambiguous. From germline, CDR1 is SGHVS and CDR2 FNYEAQ. Between the trimmed V and J ends, which lost 2 bases and 7 bases, there was a span of 15 bases. CDR3 length: 15 residues. CDR3 DNA: TGTGCCAGCAGCTTAACCGCGGGAGTCGCACAGCCCCAGCATTTT. This translates into CASSLTAGVAQPQHF.

This clonotype was observed a handful of times. The gene calls are TRBV7-9 and TRBJ2-1; 7 nucleotides align to TRBD2. Looked up from germline, CDR1 is SEHNR and CDR2 is FQNEAQ (reference sequence). The CDR3 length is 13 residues. V lost 1 base to trimming and J lost 7 bases; unmatched junction nucleotides: 1. The CDR3 region has the DNA TGTGCCAGCAGCTTAGGAGCGGGGAATGAGCAGTTCTTC. It yields the protein CASSLGAGNEQFF.

This clonotype has a count of ten or more. CDR3 bases: TGCGCCAGCAGCTTGGGTCCTAGCAGCGAGCAGTACGTC. Its translation: CASSLGPSSEQYV. The J gene is TRBJ2-7, the V gene TRBV5-1; D perhaps matches TRBD2 (5 bases). V lost 0 bases and J lost 6, with 10 bases in between. The germline CDR1 and CDR2 sequences are SGHRS and YFSETQ. The CDR3 has 13 residues.

The J gene is TRBJ1-1, the V gene TRBV19; no firm D call. Germline CDR1 is LNHDA and CDR2 is SQIVND (reference sequence). CDR3 length equals 13 residues. Trimming pared 6 bases from V and 4 bases from J, leaving 12 bases between. The CDR3 nucleotides read TGTGCCAGTAGGAACCTTGGGCCCACTGAAGCTTTCTTT. Its protein product is CASRNLGPTEAFF.

This clonotype was seen a handful of times. V is TRBV10-2 and J is TRBJ1-1; D unresolved. Germline V gene sequence: CDR1 WSHSY, CDR2 SAAADI. Trimming took off 3 bases at V and 0 bases at J, with 14 bases between the two ends. This CDR3 comprises 16 residues. CDR3 residues: CASSDSGSGLNTEAFF. CDR3 DNA sequence: TGCGCCAGCAGTGATAGCGGTAGTGGGTTGAACACTGAAGCTTTCTTT.

This clonotype was counted a few times. This chain joins TRBV20-1 and TRBJ2-4; weak D call: TRBD2 (7 bases). This CDR3 has 15 residues. Per germline, CDR1 DFQATT and CDR2 SNEGSKA (reference sequence). The V and J ends lost 5 bases and 7 bases respectively, with 21 bases between them. The CDR3 protein is CSAPMGYGRGNIQYF. CDR3 nucleotides: TGCAGTGCTCCAATGGGTTATGGGAGGGGGAACATTCAGTACTTC.

The chain recombines TRBV9 with TRBJ1-6; 8 bases line up with TRBD1. Trimming at V came to 3 bases and at J to 5 bases, leaving 1 base not matched to a gene. The length of the CDR3 is 14 residues. From germline, CDR1 is SGDLS and CDR2 YYNGEE. In DNA form, the CDR3 reads TGTGCCAGCAGCGCGGGACAGGATAATTCACCCCTCCACTTT. Protein product: CASSAGQDNSPLHF.

The gene calls are TRBV10-3 and TRBJ2-2; TRBD1 matches 8 bases. The junction had 1 base not matched to a gene; V was cut back by 6 bases and J by 1 base. The CDR3 extends over 14 amino acids. The germline gives CDR1 ENHRY, CDR2 SYGVKD. The DNA for the CDR3 is TGTGCCATCAGGACAGGGGTGAACACCGGGGAGCTGTTTTTT. Translated, it gives CAIRTGVNTGELFF.

The J gene is TRBJ1-5, the V gene TRBV4-3, with 7 positions matching TRBD1. With V trimmed by 3 bases and J by 0 bases, 2 bases remained unmatched. The CDR3 is 15 residues long. The germline CDR1 and CDR2 sequences are LGHNA and YSLEER. DNA for the CDR3: TGCGCCAGCAGCCAGGGACAGCATAGCAATCAGCCCCAGCATTTT. Its translation: CASSQGQHSNQPQHF.

The J gene is TRBJ1-1, the V gene TRBV10-3; perhaps TRBD1 as D (6 bases). Germline V gives CDR1 ENHRY, CDR2 SYGVKD. Deletions cut 5 bases from V and 1 base from J, with 11 bases between. The CDR3 consists of 14 residues. Here the CDR3 reads CAISPGHENTEAFF. CDR3 sequence (DNA): TGTGCCATCAGTCCGGGACATGAGAACACTGAAGCTTTCTTT.

This chain uses TRBV5-6 with TRBJ1-2; a weak D match, TRBD1 (5 bases). Germline V CDR1 and CDR2: SGHDT, YYEEEE. This CDR3 spans 12 amino acids. V was cut by 0 bases and J by 6 bases, with 6 bases left in between. In nucleotides, the CDR3 is TGTGCCAGCAGCTTGGCGGGACATGGCTACACCTTC. Its translation: CASSLAGHGYTF.

The chain links TRBV6-2 or TRBV6-3 to TRBJ2-5; tentatively, D is TRBD1 (6 bases). Germline CDR1 MNHEY, CDR2 SVGEGT. The V end lost 6 bases, the J end lost 4 bases, and 12 bases lay between the germline ends. The CDR3 extends over 13 amino acids. In nucleotides, the CDR3 is TGTGCCAGCAGATTAGGGGGTGGAGAGACCCAGTACTTC. Residues: CASRLGGGETQYF.

V and J are TRBV4-3 and TRBJ2-3; D gene unclear. V was cut by 6 bases and J by 1 base, with 5 bases left in between. The CDR3 extends over 12 amino acids. Germline loops: CDR1 LGHNA, CDR2 YSLEER. The CDR3 DNA reads TGCGCCAGCAGGGACGGCACAGATACGCAGTATTTT. This gives the protein CASRDGTDTQYF.

This clonotype was picked up a small number of times. The chain has TRBV4-3 and TRBJ1-1; D gene ambiguous. V lost 3 bases to trimming and J lost 2 bases, with 22 bases between them. Germline V gene lookup returns CDR1 LGHNA and CDR2 YSLEER. The CDR3 runs to 18 residues. The CDR3 loop reads CASSHDTSSGPGNTEAFF. CDR3 bases: TGCGCCAGCAGCCACGATACCTCGTCCGGGCCAGGAAACACTGAAGCTTTCTTT.

This clonotype was counted ten times or more. The rearrangement uses TRBV6-4 and TRBJ2-1, with 9 bases matching TRBD2. Losses at the gene ends were 0 bases for V and 7 bases for J; bases not matched to a gene: 4. The CDR3 consists of 15 residues. CDR1 MRHNA and CDR2 SNTAGT come from the germline V gene. This CDR3 is CASSDSAGGNNEQFF. The DNA of the CDR3 is TGTGCCAGCAGTGACTCGGCGGGGGGGAATAATGAGCAGTTCTTC.

The chain employs TRBV6-5 and TRBJ2-2; TRBD2 matches 9 bases. V lost 8 bases, J lost 2 bases, and 9 bases stayed unmatched. The CDR3 is made up of 16 amino acids. Germline V gene data show CDR1 as MNHEY and CDR2 as SVGAGI. As DNA, the CDR3 is TGTGCCAGCGGGTCTCGGCGGGGGGGAAACACCGGGGAGCTGTTTTTT. Its protein product is CASGSRRGGNTGELFF.

This clonotype was seen repeatedly, ten times or more. The chain couples TRBV5-1 to TRBJ2-7; 8 positions match TRBD1. Trimming at V came to 0 bases and at J to 4 bases, leaving 6 bases not matched to a gene. This CDR3 is 15 amino acids long. CDR1 and CDR2 from the germline V gene are SGHRS and YFSETQ. The CDR3: CASSLGGTGPYEQYV. DNA for the CDR3: TGCGCCAGCAGCTTGGGGGGGACAGGCCCTTACGAGCAGTACGTC.

V is TRBV9 and J is TRBJ2-5; possibly TRBD1 for D (5 bases). Per germline, CDR1 SGDLS and CDR2 YYNGEE. Trimming took off 4 bases at V and 2 bases at J, with 15 bases between the two ends. The CDR3 extends over 15 amino acids. CDR3 sequence reads: CASSPQGGAQETQYF. The CDR3 DNA reads as TGTGCCAGCAGCCCTCAGGGTGGGGCGCAAGAGACCCAGTACTTC.

The chain links TRBV4-1 to TRBJ2-7, with 7 bases matching TRBD1. The CDR3 is 15 amino acids. Germline V gives CDR1 MGHRA, CDR2 YSYEKL. Unmatched junction bases numbered 8, after V lost 4 bases and J lost 2 bases. This CDR3 reads CASSPGQAVPYEQYF. The CDR3 nucleotides read TGCGCCAGCAGCCCAGGACAGGCGGTCCCCTACGAGCAGTACTTC.

This clonotype was observed at least ten times. The chain joins TRBV12-3 or TRBV12-4 to TRBJ2-4; the D call may be TRBD1 or TRBD2 (6 bases each). The V gene lost 7 bases and the J gene lost 8 bases, with 18 bases spanning the gap. The CDR3 is 14 residues long. The CDR3 reads CASTTTGGGHIQYF. DNA of the CDR3: TGTGCCAGCACCACCACTGGAGGGGGTCACATTCAGTACTTC.

This clonotype occurred a few times. The rearrangement links TRBV7-8 to TRBJ2-5; 9 positions match TRBD2. J lost 9 bases, V lost 0 bases, and 23 bases had no gene match. The CDR3 length is 20 residues. Germline CDR1 is SGHVS and CDR2 is FQNEAQ. The CDR3 DNA reads TGTGCCAGCAGCTTAGCGCTGGGGCCTAGCGGGGACCGAAAGGTTTTGGCCCAGTACTTC. This translates into CASSLALGPSGDRKVLAQYF.

The genes are TRBV5-1 and TRBJ2-5, with D unresolved. The germline V and J ends were trimmed by 0 bases and 4 bases, with 10 bases remaining between them. The CDR3 extends over 14 amino acids. CDR1 is SGHRS, CDR2 YFSETQ, per germline. CDR3 loop: CASSLGAKVETQYF. CDR3 nucleotides: TGCGCCAGCAGCTTGGGGGCGAAGGTAGAGACCCAGTACTTC.

This clonotype was counted between two and nine times. This chain uses TRBV2 with TRBJ2-3; TRBD2 aligns across 9 bases. V was pared by 4 bases and J by 2 bases, with 4 bases of the junction left unmatched. The CDR3 has 15 residues. CDR1 is SNHLY, CDR2 FYNNEI, per germline. The CDR3 is CASSGSGGHTDTQYF. The CDR3 DNA sequence: TGTGCCAGCAGTGGGAGCGGGGGGCACACAGATACGCAGTATTTT.

This clonotype has just a few counts. The chain has TRBV23-1 and TRBJ2-7; the D gene is possibly TRBD2 (6 bases). TRBV23-1 falls under the ORF class, with uncertain function. The CDR3 loop spans 16 amino acids. V lost 6 bases to trimming and J lost 4 bases, with 22 bases between them. Here the CDR3 reads CASRAVFAGRSYEQYV. The CDR3 nucleotides are TGCGCCAGCAGAGCCGTGTTCGCGGGACGGAGTTACGAGCAGTACGTC.

The table lists this clonotype with a few counts. The chain recombines TRBV11-2 with TRBJ2-5, with 9 bases lining up with TRBD1. This CDR3 has 15 residues. The germline V gene has CDR1 SGHAT and CDR2 FQNNGV. The ends lost 5 bases at V and 4 bases at J; junction bases unmatched: 8. Here the CDR3 reads CASSLPGQGIETQYF. DNA of the CDR3: TGTGCCAGCAGCCTGCCGGGACAGGGAATAGAGACCCAGTACTTC.

CDR3 DNA: TGTGCCAGCAACCTAGCCGGATATGGCTACACCTTC. This gives the protein CASNLAGYGYTF. The chain couples TRBV2 to TRBJ1-2; D is unclear. The CDR3 sequence is 12 residues long. CDR1 is SNHLY and CDR2 is FYNNEI in the germline V gene. V dropped 7 bases and J dropped 5 bases, with 11 bases sitting between them.

The chain employs TRBV20-1 and TRBJ2-3, with D unresolved. The V gene lost 5 bases and the J gene lost 0 bases, with 6 bases spanning the gap. Per the germline V gene, CDR1 is DFQATT and CDR2 is SNEGSKA (reference sequence). This CDR3 is 12 amino acids long. CDR3 sequence (DNA): TGCAGTGCTGCCCCCAGCACAGATACGCAGTATTTT. Amino acids: CSAAPSTDTQYF.

This clonotype has a handful of counts. This sequence joins TRBV7-9 and TRBJ1-2; unclear D gene. CDR3 size: 12 residues. From germline, CDR1 is SEHNR and CDR2 FQNEAQ (reference sequence). The ends were cut back, 5 bases at V and 5 bases at J, with 9 bases in the middle. The CDR3 here is CASSPRVYGYTF. The DNA for the CDR3 is TGTGCCAGCAGCCCAAGGGTATATGGCTACACCTTC.